This TCR beta chain derives from a study of CD4 T cells in relation to SARS-CoV-2 and coronaviruses. Study-level background: TCR beta CDR3s were sequenced after approximately 9-day antigen culture of PBMCs.

CDR3 length: 13 amino acids. Germline CDR1 is KGHSH and CDR2 is LQKENI. Trimming took off 6 bases at V and 6 bases at J, with 12 bases between the two ends. To note about this clone: Its specificity is not known.

Before the COVID-19 pandemic, during about 2010-2018, CD4+ T cells were taken from unexposed donors. Isolation of CD4+ T cells took place after approximately eleven days in culture. Generated by immunoSEQ multiplex PCR, the TCRdb table keeps only in-frame clones and is missing some. Of 15,000 to 17,000 clones detected, under 85% appear once; the ten largest clones hold about 30%. Specimen: CD4+ T cells from PBMCs, cultured in vitro. The chain links TRBV18 to TRBJ2-1; D is possibly TRBD2 (5 bases). This receptor was identified in a human donor in good health. CDR3 sequence reads: CASSWESFNEQFF. DNA for the CDR3: TGTGCCAGCTCGTGGGAGTCTTTCAATGAGCAGTTCTTC.